The rows below give T cell receptor beta chains drawn from one sample of a study of blood T cell repertoires in COVID-19. Assay: immunoSEQ multiplex PCR; the TCRdb copy retains only in-frame clones and omits some. The data hold approximately 280,000 clones, with roughly four fifths observed a single time. What was sequenced was PBMCs or T cells enriched from blood (not recorded which). Source of these receptors: a man aged 40-49 years who had been exposed to COVID-19. Both conserved end residues are part of each CDR3. A D gene is named only where the DNA matches it firmly. The size of a clone is reported for some rows only, either as once, few or many, or as a class for expanded clones.

. | . | TRBJ2-2 | TRBV11-3 | TGTGCCAGCAGCCCCGAGGTCTTTACCGGGGAGCTGTTTTTT | CASSPEVFTGELFF
. | . | TRBJ2-3 | TRBV5-6 | TGTGCCAGCAGCCGCAAGAGCGGCTCAGATACGCAGTATTTT | CASSRKSGSDTQYF
. | . | TRBJ1-2 | TRBV21-1 | TGTGCCAGCAGCAAAGCCGAAAAGAGTGGCTACACCTTC | CASSKAEKSGYTF
TRBD1 | few | TRBJ2-1 | TRBV10-3 | TGTGCCATGGCGACAGGGGGAGGACACAATGAGCAGTTCTTC | CAMATGGGHNEQFF
. | . | TRBJ1-6 | TRBV30 | TGTGCCTGGATAATCGGTACCGGCTCCTATAATTCACCCCTCCACTTT | CAWIIGTGSYNSPLHF
TRBD2 | . | TRBJ2-5 | TRBV6-5 | TGTGCCAGTACGGGAGGGGGTGCACAAGAGACCCAGTACTTC | CASTGGGAQETQYF
TRBD1 | . | TRBJ2-3 | TRBV6-5 | TGTGCCAGCGCGACGGCGACTACAGGGGCCAGGGAGTATTTT | CASATATTGAREYF
. | few | TRBJ2-3 | TRBV5-4 | TGTGCCAGCAGCTTCCGACAGTCTAGCACAGATACGCAGTATTTT | CASSFRQSSTDTQYF
TRBD1 | few | TRBJ2-2 | TRBV13 | TGTGCCAGCAGCCCAGGGACAGGGGGTGCCACCGGGGAGCTGTTTTTT | CASSPGTGGATGELFF
TRBD2 | few | TRBJ2-5 | TRBV3-1/TRBV3-2 | TGTGCCAGCAGCCCCGGGGGAGCGGGAGGGCCCCGGACCCAGTACTTC | CASSPGGAGGPRTQYF
TRBD1 | . | TRBJ1-2 | TRBV27 | TGTGCCAGCAGTTTATCCATCCACAGGGGAATTGATGGCTACACCTTC | CASSLSIHRGIDGYTF
. | . | TRBJ2-1 | TRBV4-1 | TGCGCCAGCAGCCAAGTGTCTAGTTACGATGAGCAGTTCTTC | CASSQVSSYDEQFF
. | . | TRBJ2-7 | TRBV6-5 | TGTGCCAGCAGTTACTCGGGTAGGGCAAGGGGCGAGCAGTACTTC | CASSYSGRARGEQYF
. | . | TRBJ2-7 | TRBV4-1 | TGCGCCAGCAGCCAAGTGGTTAGCTCCTACGAGCAGTACTTC | CASSQVVSSYEQYF
. | . | TRBJ1-5 | TRBV7-9 | TGTGCCAGCAGCTTGAGGCCGACAGTCCCCAATCAGCCCCAGCATTTT | CASSLRPTVPNQPQHF
TRBD1 | . | TRBJ2-7 | TRBV7-9 | TGTGCCAGCAAGGGACAGGAGACCTACGAGCAGTACTTC | CASKGQETYEQYF
TRBD2 | . | TRBJ2-5 | TRBV6-5 | TGTGCCAGCAGTTACTCCGGGACTACCCCCCCAGAGACCCAGTACTTC | CASSYSGTTPPETQYF
. | . | TRBJ1-1 | TRBV9 | TGTGCCAGCAGCGTAGATCTCCGGAACACTGAAGCTTTCTTT | CASSVDLRNTEAFF
. | . | TRBJ2-3 | TRBV27 | TGTGCCAGCAGTCCAACCCCACTAGTCACAGATACGCAGTATTTT | CASSPTPLVTDTQYF
. | . | TRBJ2-3 | TRBV18 | TGTGCCAGCTCACAGCGGCTCCACACAGATACGCAGTATTTT | CASSQRLHTDTQYF
TRBD1 | . | TRBJ1-2 | TRBV20-1 | TGCAGTGCTAGTCGTGCTCAAGACCGGGACAGCCGAGGCTACACCTTC | CSASRAQDRDSRGYTF
TRBD1 | . | TRBJ1-3 | TRBV11-2 | TGTGCCAGCAGCTCGGGACAGCACTCTGGAAACACCATATATTTT | CASSSGQHSGNTIYF
TRBD2 | . | TRBJ2-7 | TRBV9 | TGTGCCAGCAGCGTAGGACTAGCGGGAGACACCTACGAGCAGTACTTC | CASSVGLAGDTYEQYF
. | . | TRBJ1-5 | TRBV3-1/TRBV3-2 | TGTGCCAGCAGCCATAGGGCAGGGAATCAGCCCCAGCATTTT | CASSHRAGNQPQHF
. | . | TRBJ2-2 | TRBV6-9 | TGTGCCAGCAGTTATGAGTATATCGCGGGGCCAGGCACCGGGGAGCTGTTTTTT | CASSYEYIAGPGTGELFF
. | . | TRBJ1-5 | TRBV30 | TGTGCCTGGAGTAAAGGGAGTAGTCAGCCCCAGCATTTT | CAWSKGSSQPQHF
TRBD2 | . | TRBJ2-2 | TRBV2 | TGTGCCAGCACCGCGGGAGAGGTCGGGGAGCTGTTTTTT | CASTAGEVGELFF
TRBD1 | . | TRBJ2-2 | TRBV12-5 | TGTGCTAGTGGTTCCCCCTCCAGCGCGGCCAGGGGGTCTTGGTTAGCCACCGGGGAGCTGTTTTTT | CASGSPSSAARGSWLATGELFF
. | . | TRBJ2-1 | TRBV10-1 | TGCGCCAGCAGTGAGTCGGTGGCAGGAGGTGAGCAGTTCTTC | CASSESVAGGEQFF
. | . | TRBJ2-1 | TRBV14 | TGTGCCAGCAGCCATATAACAGGCTTGCATGAGCAGTTCTTC | CASSHITGLHEQFF
. | . | TRBJ1-3 | TRBV9 | TGTGCCAGCGCTGGGGGGGCGCGAAACACCATATATTTT | CASAGGARNTIYF
. | few | TRBJ2-7 | TRBV5-4 | TGTGCCAGCCCTTATACCCTATTC | CASPYTLF
. | . | TRBJ2-1 | TRBV5-6 | TGTGCCAGCAGCTTCTCCAATGAGCAGTTCTTC | CASSFSNEQFF
TRBD1 | once | TRBJ1-1 | TRBV10-3 | TGTGCCACCTCCGGGACAGGGCGACGGAACACTGAAGCTTTCTTT | CATSGTGRRNTEAFF
TRBD2 | . | TRBJ2-2 | TRBV7-3 | TGTGCCAGCAGTTTCGATACACTAGCGGGGTACACCGGGGAGCTGTTTTTT | CASSFDTLAGYTGELFF
TRBD1 | . | TRBJ1-1 | TRBV2 | TGTGCCAGCATTAAGGACAGGGGACCTGAAGCTTTCTTT | CASIKDRGPEAFF
. | . | TRBJ2-2 | TRBV2 | TGTGCCAGCATATGGACAACTAACACCGGGGAGCTGTTTTTT | CASIWTTNTGELFF
TRBD2 | . | TRBJ2-3 | TRBV5-4 | TGTGCCAGCAGCTTGCGAGTACTAGCGAACACAGATACGCAGTATTTT | CASSLRVLANTDTQYF
TRBD1 | . | TRBJ2-7 | TRBV28 | TGTGCCAGCAGCCCCCCAGGGGGCTCCTACGAGCAGTACTTC | CASSPPGGSYEQYF
TRBD1 | . | TRBJ1-2 | TRBV2 | TGTGCCAGCAGTGGGGACAGGGACACTGCTAACTATGGCTACACCTTC | CASSGDRDTANYGYTF
. | few | TRBJ2-5 | TRBV2 | TGTGCCAGCTCGACGGCAGGGAAGGAGACCCAGTACTTC | CASSTAGKETQYF
. | . | TRBJ1-1 | TRBV11-2 | TGTGCCAGCAGCTTAGTCCAGAACACTGAAGCTTTCTTT | CASSLVQNTEAFF
TRBD2 | . | TRBJ2-5 | TRBV4-2 | TGTGCCAGCAGCCCCCAAGCGGGATCGACCCAGTACTTC | CASSPQAGSTQYF
. | . | TRBJ1-1 | TRBV12-3/TRBV12-4 | TGTGCCAGCAGTTTTACATACACTGAAGCTTTCTTT | CASSFTYTEAFF
. | . | TRBJ1-3 | TRBV9 | TGTGCCAGCAGCGTTTACTCTGGAAACACCATATATTTT | CASSVYSGNTIYF
. | . | TRBJ1-6 | TRBV25-1 | TGTGCCAGCAGTGAATACCGGGATTTTCGTTCACCCCTCCACTTT | CASSEYRDFRSPLHF
. | . | TRBJ1-2 | TRBV18 | TGTGCCAGCTCACTCAATGGCCAGTCCTATGGCTACACCTTC | CASSLNGQSYGYTF
. | . | TRBJ2-3 | TRBV2 | TGTGCCAGCAGTGCTTTTGTTAGAGATACGCAGTATTTT | CASSAFVRDTQYF
TRBD1 | . | TRBJ2-2 | TRBV12-3/TRBV12-4 | TGTGCCAGCAGCCCGACAGGGGCCGGGGAGCTGTTTTTT | CASSPTGAGELFF
TRBD2 | . | TRBJ2-7 | TRBV6-5 | TGTGCCAGCAGCCGACTAGCGGGGTCCTACGAGCAGTACTTC | CASSRLAGSYEQYF
. | . | TRBJ1-5 | TRBV12-3/TRBV12-4 | TGTGCCAGCAGTTTTCACAGTCAGCCCCAGCATTTT | CASSFHSQPQHF
. | . | TRBJ2-2 | TRBV4-1 | TGCGCCAGCAGCCGGGCCGGGGGTTGGACCGGGGAGCTGTTTTTT | CASSRAGGWTGELFF
. | . | TRBJ2-7 | TRBV25-1 | TGTGCCAGCAACAAAGACAGTGGAGCCTACGAGCAGTACTTC | CASNKDSGAYEQYF
. | . | TRBJ1-5 | TRBV6-1 | TGTGCCAGCAGGGGGGAGGGGCCCCAGCATTTT | CASRGEGPQHF
TRBD2 | . | TRBJ2-2 | TRBV10-3 | TGTGCCATCAGGGGGACTAGCGGGAGACACACCGGGGAGCTGTTTTTT | CAIRGTSGRHTGELFF
TRBD1 | few | TRBJ1-1 | TRBV27 | TGTGCCAGCAGTCCATGGACAGGGAGGAACACTGAAGCTTTCTTT | CASSPWTGRNTEAFF